What follows are 16 T cell receptor beta chains derived from one specimen sequenced in a study of long-term antiretroviral therapy in people with HIV. Survey level was the resolution at which the v3.0 immunoSEQ assay ran. TCRdb's table, derived via immunoSEQ multiplex PCR, lists solely in-frame clones and lacks some. This sample has some 14,000 clones; around 85% occur once, and the top ten carry around 17%. The specimen was unsorted PBMCs, collected just before starting antiretroviral therapy. Receptor source: a man in his forties with HIV.

This chain links TRBV7-2 with TRBJ1-6; possible D gene TRBD1, 5 bases. The CDR3 has 17 residues. The V gene's germline CDR1 is SGHTA and CDR2 FQGNSA. The ends were cut back, 1 base at V and 3 bases at J, with 13 bases in the middle. The CDR3 loop is CASSLDLTDHYNSPLHF. In nucleotides, the CDR3 is TGTGCCAGCAGCTTAGACTTGACAGACCACTATAATTCACCCCTCCACTTT. Looking up the rest from reference TRBV7-2 and TRBJ1-6 gives the full variable domain: GAGVSQSPSNKVTEKGKDVELRCDPISGHTALYWYRQSLGQGLEFLIYFQGNSAPDKSGLPSDRFSAERTGGSVSTLTIQRTQQEDSAVYLCASSLDLTDHYNSPLHFGNGTRLTVT.

This rearrangement joins TRBV7-8 to TRBJ2-1; either TRBD1 or TRBD2 may supply D (5 bases each). The CDR3 runs 14 residues. The germline V gene encodes CDR1 SGHVS and CDR2 FQNEAQ. The ends were cut back, 5 bases at V and 5 bases at J, with 13 bases in the middle. The DNA of the CDR3 is TGTGCCAGCAGCCTACCGGGGCGGGACAATGAGCAGTTCTTC. Amino acids: CASSLPGRDNEQFF.

The rearrangement links TRBV5-1 to TRBJ1-4, with 7 bases that match TRBD1. V trimming: 4 bases; J trimming: 2 bases; junction bases outside the gene matches: 2. The CDR3 loop spans 14 amino acids. The germline gives CDR1 SGHRS, CDR2 YFSETQ. The CDR3 nucleotides read TGCGCCAGCAGCCCCAGGGGGACTAATGAAAAACTGTTTTTT. It yields the protein CASSPRGTNEKLFF.

The chain joins TRBV27 to TRBJ2-1; D might be TRBD1 (5 bases). This CDR3 has 14 amino acids. CDR1 MNHEY and CDR2 SMNVEV come from the germline V gene (reference sequence). V lost 4 bases, J lost 4 bases, and 11 bases lay in between. The CDR3 DNA reads as TGTGCCAGCAGTTCTGGGGCTGGTTACAATGAGCAGTTCTTC. This sequence encodes CASSSGAGYNEQFF.

The chain uses TRBV6-1 and TRBJ1-1, with 8 bases fitting TRBD1. The ends lost 3 bases at V and 4 bases at J; junction bases unmatched: 4. CDR1 and CDR2 from the germline V gene are MNHNS and SASEGT. The CDR3 contains 14 residues. CDR3 loop: CASSEQGAGTEAFF. DNA for the CDR3: TGTGCCAGCAGTGAGCAGGGGGCTGGCACTGAAGCTTTCTTT.

This clone is deemed medium-sized (0.01 to 0.1%). The chain couples TRBV6-6 to TRBJ2-2; possibly TRBD2 for D (6 bases). The CDR3 consists of 14 residues. V lost 6 bases to trimming and J lost 3 bases, with 11 bases between them. In germline, CDR1 is MNHNY, CDR2 SVGAGI (reference sequence). The CDR3 region is CASSRLGDTGELFF. CDR3 DNA sequence: TGTGCCAGCAGCCGACTAGGGGACACCGGGGAGCTGTTTTTT.

The chain combines TRBV7-9 with TRBJ2-2; tentative D call: TRBD1 (6 bases). The length of the CDR3 is 16 residues. Germline V gene data show CDR1 as SEHNR and CDR2 as FQNEAQ (reference sequence). The V gene lost 4 bases and the J gene lost 7 bases, with 19 bases spanning the gap. The CDR3 nucleotides read TGTGCCAGCAGCTCTCTAGACAGGACTCTGGGCGGGGAGCTGTTTTTT. Translation gives CASSSLDRTLGGELFF. Complete variable domain (other parts from reference TRBV7-9 and TRBJ2-2): DTGVSQNPRHKITKRGQNVTFRCDPISEHNRLYWYRQTLGQGPEFLTYFQNEAQLEKSRLLSDRFSAERPKGSFSTLEIQRTEQGDSAMYLCASSSLDRTLGGELFFGEGSRLTVL.

The chain has TRBV13 and TRBJ2-5, with TRBD2 identical over 7 bases. Germline V CDR1 and CDR2: PRHDT, FYEKMQ (reference sequence). The V segment lost 3 bases and the J segment 3 bases; nucleotides outside the gene matches: 7. This CDR3 is 15 amino acids long. CDR3 in amino acids: CASSFGDGGEETQYF. CDR3 coding DNA: TGTGCCAGCAGCTTCGGCGATGGGGGGGAAGAGACCCAGTACTTC.

This chain links TRBV5-1 with TRBJ1-5, with D perhaps TRBD1 (6 bases). The CDR3 is 17 amino acids. Germline V gene lookup returns CDR1 SGHRS and CDR2 YFSETQ. Trimming took off 5 bases at V and 0 bases at J, with 18 bases between the two ends. This CDR3 reads CASSPWPRGDSNQPQHF. Here the CDR3 DNA reads TGCGCCAGCAGTCCTTGGCCCAGGGGTGATAGCAATCAGCCCCAGCATTTT.

The CDR3, as DNA: TGTGCCAGCAGCTTAGATGGGGGCGAAGGGACTGAAGCTTTCTTT. The encoded protein is CASSLDGGEGTEAFF. The chain has TRBV13 and TRBJ1-1; D is possibly TRBD1 (6 bases). Between the trimmed V and J ends, which lost 1 base and 5 bases, there was a span of 14 bases. The CDR3 consists of 15 residues. CDR1 and CDR2 from the germline V gene are PRHDT and FYEKMQ (reference sequence).

This clone was counted only a few times. The chain carries TRBV10-3 and TRBJ2-2, with 7 bases identical to TRBD1. J was trimmed by 2 bases and V by 10 bases; bases with no gene match: 4. The germline V gene encodes CDR1 ENHRY and CDR2 SYGVKD. The CDR3 consists of 13 residues. CDR3 nucleotide sequence: TGTGCCACCCGGGACAGCAACACCGGGGAGCTGTTTTTT. This translates into CATRDSNTGELFF.

The V gene is TRBV11-2, the J gene TRBJ2-7; perhaps TRBD1 as D (6 bases). CDR1 and CDR2 (germline): SGHAT, FQNNGV. The CDR3 consists of 15 residues. V was trimmed by 4 bases and J by 3 bases, leaving 16 bases between them. Written as DNA, the CDR3 is TGTGCCAGCAGCTCAACAGGGTACTGGGTCTACGAGCAGTACTTC. Protein product: CASSSTGYWVYEQYF.

This chain joins TRBV6-4 and TRBJ1-1; D is uncertain. The CDR3 contains 13 residues. Germline V CDR1 and CDR2: MRHNA, SNTAGT. The V gene lost 3 bases and the J gene lost 1 base, with 6 bases spanning the gap. Here the CDR3 reads CASSEHPNTEAFF. CDR3 DNA sequence: TGTGCCAGCAGTGAACACCCGAACACTGAAGCTTTCTTT.

This chain uses TRBV4-1 with TRBJ1-4; TRBD1 matches at 8 bases. Germline CDR1 is MGHRA and CDR2 is YSYEKL. The CDR3 has 16 amino acids. J gave up 8 bases and V 0 bases, and 8 bases lay outside the gene matches. CDR3 in DNA: TGCGCCAGCAGCCAAGACCCCGAGGACAGGGAGGAAAAACTGTTTTTT. This codes for CASSQDPEDREEKLFF.

This clone was counted a few times. This rearrangement joins TRBV13 to TRBJ2-7; a possible D gene is TRBD2 (5 bases). The CDR3 runs to 14 residues. Trimming removed 0 bases at V and 6 bases at J, with 12 bases between. Germline CDR1 and CDR2: PRHDT and FYEKMQ (reference sequence). The CDR3 sequence is CASSLGRGLGEQYF. Here the CDR3 DNA reads TGTGCCAGCAGCTTAGGCCGGGGTTTAGGCGAGCAGTACTTC. The full variable domain, in which reference TRBV13 and TRBJ2-7 provide the parts outside the CDR3, is AAGVIQSPRHLIKEKRETATLKCYPIPRHDTVYWYQQGPGQDPQFLISFYEKMQSDKGSIPDRFSAQQFSDYHSELNMSSLELGDSALYFCASSLGRGLGEQYFGPGTRLTVT.

CDR3: CASSGDLYTGELFF. CDR3 nucleotide sequence: TGTGCCAGCAGCGGGGACTTATACACCGGGGAGCTGTTTTTT. The V and J genes are TRBV9 and TRBJ2-2, with a possible D match to TRBD2 (6 bases). This CDR3 has 14 residues. V was clipped by 3 bases and J by 3 bases, with 9 bases between them. Germline V CDR1 and CDR2: SGDLS, YYNGEE.